Listed below are T cell receptor beta chains from one sample, sequenced in a study of blood T cell repertoires in COVID-19. Clones were read by immunoSEQ multiplex PCR, and TCRdb kept only the in-frame ones, dropping some. The sample carries about 240,000 clones, more than 75% recorded once. The sample comprised peripheral blood. All receptors come from a young woman who had recovered from COVID-19. Each CDR3 is given with its conserved first and last residue. Fields, in order: J gene, V gene, CDR3 protein.

J gene: TRBJ1-2; V gene: TRBV29-1; CDR3 protein: CSTQGRSYGYTF
J gene: TRBJ2-7; V gene: TRBV5-1; CDR3 protein: CASSSQGPPYEQYF
J gene: TRBJ2-7; V gene: TRBV5-1; CDR3 protein: CASSQTGTSYEQYF
J gene: TRBJ2-1; V gene: TRBV15; CDR3 protein: CATSRPGQGYNEQFF
J gene: TRBJ2-1; V gene: TRBV9; CDR3 protein: CASSVVGGGDTTVYNEQFF
J gene: TRBJ2-3; V gene: TRBV9; CDR3 protein: CASSVGVSGYTDTQYF
J gene: TRBJ2-1; V gene: TRBV27; CDR3 protein: CASSLWPAGDNEQFF
J gene: TRBJ1-1; V gene: TRBV30; CDR3 protein: CAWRWAWVNTEAFF
J gene: TRBJ2-7; V gene: TRBV18; CDR3 protein: CASSPNGQGQSEQYF
J gene: TRBJ1-5; V gene: TRBV6-1; CDR3 protein: CASSEGILGQPQHF
J gene: TRBJ1-2; V gene: TRBV7-9; CDR3 protein: CASTNPDRAAYGYTF
J gene: TRBJ1-5; V gene: TRBV6-1; CDR3 protein: CASSEVGTGFHQPQHF
J gene: TRBJ2-3; V gene: TRBV5-5; CDR3 protein: CASSLLAGSTDTQYF
J gene: TRBJ2-1; V gene: TRBV19; CDR3 protein: CASSHWNEQFF
J gene: TRBJ2-7; V gene: TRBV15; CDR3 protein: CATSHVLGGSSYEQYF
J gene: TRBJ1-2; V gene: TRBV7-9; CDR3 protein: CASSLGTGGERGYTF
J gene: TRBJ2-1; V gene: TRBV11-2; CDR3 protein: CASRERIYNEQFF
J gene: TRBJ2-3; V gene: TRBV5-1; CDR3 protein: CASSPGQSSSTDTQYF
J gene: TRBJ1-1; V gene: TRBV2; CDR3 protein: CASSIERRTEAFF
J gene: TRBJ1-5; V gene: TRBV3-1/TRBV3-2; CDR3 protein: CASSQGQALGPQHF
J gene: TRBJ1-1; V gene: TRBV29-1; CDR3 protein: CSVASSGGFTEAFF
J gene: TRBJ2-2; V gene: TRBV27; CDR3 protein: CASSSLPGGHTGELFF
J gene: TRBJ1-1; V gene: TRBV9; CDR3 protein: CASSSGLGNTEAFF